This T cell receptor (beta chain) was obtained from a study of graft-versus-host responses after intestinal transplantation. The repertoire was sequenced with immunoSEQ multiplex PCR; TCRdb's copy has only in-frame clones and lacks some. This table has about 24,000 clones, approximately 83% appearing once. CDR3 length equals 14 residues. Trimming left V 1 base short and J 1 base short, with 7 bases between. Germline assignment: CDR1 SEHNR and CDR2 FQNEAQ (reference sequence). Specimen: PBMCs, collected approximately 450 days after intestinal transplant. The chain joins TRBV7-9 to TRBJ2-5; no reliable D call. The sequence was obtained from a human patient who received an intestinal transplant, so some T cells may come from the graft donor. As DNA, the CDR3 is TGTGCCAGCAGCTTAGTGGGTGTCCAAGAGACCCAGTACTTC. Its translation is CASSLVGVQETQYF.